The 25 T cell receptor beta chains below come from one sample, sequenced in a study of PD-1 blockade in mismatch repair-deficient tumors. Clones were sequenced by immunoSEQ multiplex PCR, and TCRdb holds only the in-frame ones, with some missing. The sample lists fewer than 100,000 clones, about 85% occurring once. Sequences were derived from peripheral blood, sampled 12 weeks after starting pembrolizumab. Receptor source: an adult with mismatch repair-deficient cancer.

The chain uses TRBV20-1 and TRBJ2-5; D not certain. The CDR3 totals 11 residues. In germline, CDR1 is DFQATT, CDR2 SNEGSKA (reference sequence). V was clipped by 0 bases and J by 2 bases, with 1 base between them. CDR3 nucleotide sequence: TGCAGTGCTAGAGATCAAGAGACCCAGTACTTC. Its protein is CSARDQETQYF.

This clone has just one count. The chain joins TRBV5-5 to TRBJ2-7, with 7 bases lining up with TRBD1. There are 14 residues in the CDR3. The V gene's germline CDR1 is SGHKS and CDR2 YYEKEE (reference sequence). The V segment lost 1 base and the J segment 7 bases; nucleotides outside the gene matches: 8. CDR3 sequence: CASSLFKGAGEQYF. The CDR3 nucleotides read TGTGCCAGCAGCTTGTTCAAGGGGGCGGGTGAGCAGTACTTC.

This rearrangement joins TRBV19 to TRBJ1-5; no clear D gene. This CDR3 region has 13 residues. Germline CDR1 reads LNHDA; CDR2 reads SQIVND (reference sequence). Trimming took off 3 bases at V and 4 bases at J, with 7 bases between the two ends. The CDR3 DNA is TGTGCCAGTAGTATTAGTGAGAATCAGCCCCAGCATTTT. Translated: CASSISENQPQHF. Drawing the rest from reference TRBV19 and TRBJ1-5, the complete variable domain is DGGITQSPKYLFRKEGQNVTLSCEQNLNHDAMYWYRQDPGQGLRLIYYSQIVNDFQKGDIAEGYSVSREKKESFPLTVTSAQKNPTAFYLCASSISENQPQHFGDGTRLSIL.

This rearrangement joins TRBV9 to TRBJ2-7, with TRBD2 identical over 8 bases. Losses at the gene ends were 4 bases for V and 1 base for J; bases not matched to a gene: 10. The germline gives CDR1 SGDLS, CDR2 YYNGEE. The CDR3 runs 16 residues. The CDR3 nucleotides are TGTGCCAGCAGCCCGGGAGGGGCGACCTATTCCTACGAGCAGTACTTC. This codes for CASSPGGATYSYEQYF. The full variable domain, in which reference TRBV9 and TRBJ2-7 provide the parts outside the CDR3, is DSGVTQTPKHLITATGQRVTLRCSPRSGDLSVYWYQQSLDQGLQFLIQYYNGEERAKGNILERFSAQQFPDLHSELNLSSLELGDSALYFCASSPGGATYSYEQYFGPGTRLTVT.

This chain uses TRBV6-5 with TRBJ2-7, with no clear D. Germline V CDR1 and CDR2: MNHEY, SVGAGI. Trimming took off 5 bases at V and 3 bases at J, with 8 bases between the two ends. This CDR3 has 12 residues. The CDR3 here is CASSPDVYEQYF. The CDR3 coding sequence is TGTGCCAGCAGTCCCGACGTCTACGAGCAGTACTTC.

J is TRBJ2-7 and V is TRBV10-3; TRBD1 agrees at 9 bases. This CDR3 is built from 14 residues. V trimming: 4 bases; J trimming: 4 bases; junction bases outside the gene matches: 5. From germline, CDR1 is ENHRY and CDR2 SYGVKD. CDR3 nucleotides: TGTGCCATCAGTGGGGGACAGGGATCATACGAGCAGTACTTC. This translates into CAISGGQGSYEQYF.

The rearrangement uses TRBV7-9 and TRBJ1-4; D is uncertain. The CDR3 is 16 residues long. V lost 2 bases and J lost 2, with 12 bases in between. The germline V gene has CDR1 SEHNR and CDR2 FQNEAQ (reference sequence). In nucleotides, the CDR3 is TGTGCCAGCAGCTTAATGGGCGGCGGGACTAATGAAAAACTGTTTTTT. It yields the protein CASSLMGGGTNEKLFF. Full variable domain (remainder filled in from reference TRBV7-9 and TRBJ1-4): DTGVSQNPRHKITKRGQNVTFRCDPISEHNRLYWYRQTLGQGPEFLTYFQNEAQLEKSRLLSDRFSAERPKGSFSTLEIQRTEQGDSAMYLCASSLMGGGTNEKLFFGSGTQLSVL.

This clone was detected only a few times. V gene TRBV2 combines with J gene TRBJ1-4; 8 nucleotides line up with TRBD1. The CDR3 length is 15 residues. Germline CDR1 is SNHLY and CDR2 is FYNNEI. V shed 6 bases, J shed 1 base, and the junction held 4 bases outside the gene matches. The CDR3 loop is CASRGDRGTNEKLFF. CDR3 DNA sequence: TGTGCCAGCAGAGGTGACAGGGGAACTAATGAAAAACTGTTTTTT.

The chain couples TRBV2 to TRBJ1-4; a possible D gene is TRBD1 (6 bases). The germline V gene encodes CDR1 SNHLY and CDR2 FYNNEI. Trimming removed 4 bases from V and 7 bases from J, with 13 bases in between. The CDR3 is 14 amino acids. CDR3 sequence: CASSALGGFEKLFF. The DNA of the CDR3 is TGTGCCAGCAGTGCCTTAGGGGGTTTTGAAAAACTGTTTTTT.

The rearrangement links TRBV6-6 to TRBJ1-4; TRBD1 is a possible D gene (6 bases). The V gene's germline CDR1 is MNHNY and CDR2 SVGAGI (reference sequence). The CDR3 is 14 amino acids. Between the trimmed V and J ends, which lost 2 bases and 8 bases, there was a span of 12 bases. The chain's CDR3 is CASSYRDIEEKLFF. The DNA for the CDR3 is TGTGCCAGCAGTTACCGGGACATCGAAGAAAAACTGTTTTTT.

The chain has TRBV11-2 and TRBJ2-3; 7 positions agree with TRBD2. Trimming took 1 base from V and 4 from J; bases not matched to a gene: 5. This CDR3 has 15 residues. The V gene's germline CDR1 is SGHAT and CDR2 FQNNGV. The CDR3 region is CASSLGGSGADTQYF. The DNA for the CDR3 is TGTGCCAGCAGCTTAGGGGGGAGCGGGGCAGATACGCAGTATTTT.

The chain uses TRBV11-3 and TRBJ2-7; 14 bases fit TRBD2. V shed 3 bases and J 0 bases; nucleotides not matched to a gene: 4. The germline V gene has CDR1 SGHNT and CDR2 YENEEA. This CDR3 has 17 residues. The DNA for the CDR3 is TGTGCCAGCAGCTTGGGACTAGCGGGAGTGGGCTCCTACGAGCAGTACTTC. Its translation: CASSLGLAGVGSYEQYF. The full variable domain, with the rest looked up from reference TRBV11-3 and TRBJ2-7, is EAGVVQSPRYKIIEKKQPVAFWCNPISGHNTLYWYLQNLGQGPELLIRYENEEAVDDSQLPKDRFSAERLKGVDSTLKIQPAELGDSAVYLCASSLGLAGVGSYEQYFGPGTRLTVT.

V usage is TRBV5-1 and J usage is TRBJ2-2; the D is unclear. This CDR3 contains 13 residues. The ends were cut back, 1 base at V and 8 bases at J, with 9 bases in the middle. Germline assignment: CDR1 SGHRS and CDR2 YFSETQ. The CDR3 here is CASSLSTLGELFF. In DNA, the CDR3 is TGCGCCAGCAGCTTGTCCACCTTGGGGGAGCTGTTTTTT. Full variable domain (outside the CDR3, taken from reference TRBV5-1 and TRBJ2-2): KAGVTQTPRYLIKTRGQQVTLSCSPISGHRSVSWYQQTPGQGLQFLFEYFSETQRNKGNFPGRFSGRQFSNSRSEMNVSTLELGDSALYLCASSLSTLGELFFGEGSRLTVL.

V usage is TRBV9 and J usage is TRBJ2-2; 16 positions agree with TRBD2. Germline CDR1 reads SGDLS; CDR2 reads YYNGEE. V was clipped by 2 bases and J by 7 bases; unmatched bases: 11. CDR3 length equals 19 residues. The CDR3: CASSVGLAGGPGLHGELFF. In DNA, the CDR3 is TGTGCCAGCAGCGTGGGACTAGCGGGAGGGCCGGGCCTCCACGGGGAGCTGTTTTTT.

The chain combines TRBV18 with TRBJ2-2; D remains ambiguous. V was pared by 6 bases and J by 3 bases, with 8 bases between. Germline V CDR1 and CDR2: KGHSH, LQKENI. This CDR3 is 13 amino acids long. CDR3 in amino acids: CASSFRDTGELFF. The CDR3 nucleotides read TGTGCCAGCTCGTTTAGGGACACCGGGGAGCTGTTTTTT.

CDR3 loop: CASSLTKGNTIYF. The CDR3 DNA reads TGTGCCAGCAGCTTGACGAAGGGAAACACCATATATTTT. V is TRBV5-4 and J is TRBJ1-3; D uncertain. Trimming removed 1 base at V and 4 bases at J, with 6 bases between. The V gene's germline CDR1 is SGHNT and CDR2 YYREEE (reference sequence). The CDR3 extends over 13 amino acids. Looking up the rest from reference TRBV5-4 and TRBJ1-3 gives the full variable domain: ETGVTQSPTHLIKTRGQQVTLRCSSQSGHNTVSWYQQALGQGPQFIFQYYREEENGRGNFPPRFSGLQFPNYSSELNVNALELDDSALYLCASSLTKGNTIYFGEGSWLTVV.

The chain carries TRBV5-3 and TRBJ1-5; the D gene is possibly TRBD1 (6 bases). TRBV5-3 is treated as an ORF (open reading frame) with a function not yet certain. The CDR3 runs to 14 residues. Trimming removed 4 bases from V and 4 bases from J, with 12 bases in between. CDR3 sequence: CARSRGTINQPQHF. CDR3 bases: TGTGCCAGAAGCCGTGGGACAATAAATCAGCCCCAGCATTTT.

As for this clone: The junction differs from germline at one of its ends, possibly a read error. This sequence joins TRBV7-7 and TRBJ2-1, with 7 bases aligning to TRBD2. There are 15 residues in the CDR3. Germline V CDR1 and CDR2: SSHAT, FNYEAQ (reference sequence). CDR3 bases: TGTGCTAGCAGCTTAGAGGTAGCGGGCCATAATGAGCAGTTCTTC. This gives the protein CASSLEVAGHNEQFF. Using reference TRBV7-7 and TRBJ2-1 for the parts outside the CDR3, the full variable domain is GAGVSQSPRYKVTKRGQDVTLRCDPISSHATLYWYQQALGQGPEFLTYFNYEAQPDKSGLPSDRFSAERPEGSISTLTIQRTEQRDSAMYRCASSLEVAGHNEQFFGPGTRLTVL.

This clone was recorded once. V usage is TRBV7-3 and J usage is TRBJ2-6; tentative D call: TRBD1 (6 bases). The germline V gene encodes CDR1 SGHTA and CDR2 FQGTGA. Trimming shortened V by 5 bases and J by 0 bases, and 20 bases separated the two germline ends. The CDR3 runs 19 residues. The CDR3 sequence is CASSPRGQGRPSGANVLTF. For the CDR3, the DNA is TGTGCCAGCAGCCCCAGGGGCCAGGGCCGGCCCTCTGGGGCCAACGTCCTGACTTTC.

The chain joins TRBV6-6 to TRBJ1-2; no reliable D call. The germline gives CDR1 MNHNY, CDR2 SVGAGI (reference sequence). Trimming removed 5 bases from V and 3 bases from J, with 19 bases in between. The CDR3 has 16 residues. The CDR3 region is CASSPPTALLDYGYTF. CDR3 nucleotides: TGTGCCAGCAGTCCCCCCACGGCCCTGCTTGACTATGGCTACACCTTC.

This clone was picked up one time. V usage is TRBV18 and J usage is TRBJ2-7; 7 bases align to TRBD1. Germline CDR1 is KGHSH and CDR2 is LQKENI. V was clipped by 3 bases and J by 2 bases; unmatched bases: 4. This CDR3 spans 14 amino acids. The CDR3, as DNA: TGTGCCAGCTCACCCAAGGACAGGACCTACGAGCAGTACTTC. Protein sequence: CASSPKDRTYEQYF.

The chain couples TRBV27 to TRBJ2-6, with D perhaps matching TRBD1 (5 bases). The germline V gene has CDR1 MNHEY and CDR2 SMNVEV (reference sequence). The V end was cut by 2 bases, the J end by 0 bases, with 11 bases between. CDR3 length: 17 residues. The CDR3 region is CASSLDRFSSGANVLTF. CDR3 DNA: TGTGCCAGCAGTTTAGACAGATTCTCCTCTGGGGCCAACGTCCTGACTTTC.

This chain joins TRBV9 and TRBJ1-4; 10 nucleotides line up with TRBD1. Germline CDR1 SGDLS, CDR2 YYNGEE. There are 16 residues in the CDR3. Unmatched junction bases numbered 3, after V lost 4 bases and J lost 0 bases. The CDR3, as DNA: TGTGCCAGCAGCTTAGGACAGGGGGCAACTAATGAAAAACTGTTTTTT. Its translation is CASSLGQGATNEKLFF.

This clone was seen only a few times. CDR3 region: CASSHLLAPQETQYF. DNA of the CDR3: TGCGCCAGCAGCCACCTACTAGCGCCCCAAGAGACCCAGTACTTC. The V and J genes are TRBV4-1 and TRBJ2-5, with TRBD2 matching over 7 bases. This CDR3 region has 15 residues. Germline values: CDR1 MGHRA, CDR2 YSYEKL. The trim removed 3 bases at V and 1 base at J, leaving 5 bases unmatched.

The genes are TRBV9 and TRBJ2-1; D uncertain. The CDR3 has 11 residues. Trimming removed 1 base from V and 10 bases from J, with 6 bases in between. From germline, CDR1 is SGDLS and CDR2 YYNGEE. The CDR3, as DNA: TGTGCCAGCAGCGTAAATTCGGAGCAGTTCTTC. Translated: CASSVNSEQFF.